The rows below give T cell receptor beta chains drawn from one sample of a study of T cells in Graves' hyperthyroidism and ophthalmopathy. TCRdb recomputed calls from the multiplex PCR reads with MiXCR, one row per CDR3 protein. In the table there are about 250,000 distinct CDR3 sequences, about 16% of which are singletons. The specimen sequenced was blood. The receptors here all came from a woman between 45 and 60 years old with Graves' hyperthyroidism that later progressed to Graves' ophthalmopathy. Each CDR3 is given with its conserved first and last residue. Each record gives: D gene, CDR3 length, V gene, J gene, clone size, CDR3 DNA, CDR3 protein. The D gene is left open where the match is weak. For some rows the clone size is stated as once, few or many, or as a class when expanded; others skip it.

>TRBD2|17|TRBV2|TRBJ2-1|many
TGTGCCAGCGGGGATCGACTAGCGGGAGAAAGATACAATGAGCAGTTCTTC
CASGDRLAGERYNEQFF
>.|13|TRBV29-1|TRBJ1-2|many
TGCAGCGTCGCTGACGGTCCGCTCTATGGCTACACCTTC
CSVADGPLYGYTF
>.|14|TRBV20-1|TRBJ1-1|many
TGCAGTGCTAGATATGGGCAGGCGGGGACTGAAGCTTTCTTT
CSARYGQAGTEAFF
>.|15|TRBV10-3|TRBJ2-6|few
TGTGCCACCCGGACGGGCCTCTCTGGGGCCAACGTCCTGACTTTC
CATRTGLSGANVLTF
>TRBD1|14|TRBV6-5|TRBJ1-1|many
TGTGCCAGCAGTTACAGGGGGCTGAACACTGAAGCTTTCTTT
CASSYRGLNTEAFF
>.|15|TRBV6-2/TRBV6-3|TRBJ2-1|.
TGTGCCAGCAGTTACTCTGGGGCCTCCTACAATGAGCAGTTCTTC
CASSYSGASYNEQFF
>.|15|TRBV20-1|TRBJ2-3|many
TGCAGTGCTCATGGCCTAGCGTCAGGCGGAGATACGCAGTATTTT
CSAHGLASGGDTQYF
>TRBD2|14|TRBV29-1|TRBJ2-5|many
TGCAGCGTTGTGCTAGCGGAGCGCCAAGAGACCCAGTACTTC
CSVVLAERQETQYF
>TRBD1|17|TRBV5-8|TRBJ1-4|many
TGTGCCAGCAGTAAGGGACAGGGGGCTGCAACTAATGAAAAACTGTTTTTT
CASSKGQGAATNEKLFF
>TRBD1|15|TRBV27|TRBJ1-5|many
TGTGCCAGCAGTCCACAGGGGGCACGGGATCAGCCCCAGCATTTT
CASSPQGARDQPQHF
>.|14|TRBV6-1|TRBJ2-2|many
TGTGCCAGCAGTAAGCCCCAAGAGACCGGGGAGCTGTTTTTT
CASSKPQETGELFF
>.|16|TRBV10-3|TRBJ2-1|.
TGTGCCATCCTTGACGAGAGCAGGAGTTCCTACAATGAGCAGTTCTTC
CAILDESRSSYNEQFF
>.|16|TRBV9|TRBJ2-1|.
TGTGCCAGCAGCCTACGACATAAGGGGAATTACAATGAGCAGTTCTTC
CASSLRHKGNYNEQFF
>TRBD1|16|TRBV6-4|TRBJ2-2|many
TGTGCCAGCAGAGAACAGGGGGCCGGCGGTACCGGGGAGCTGTTTTTT
CASREQGAGGTGELFF
>.|15|TRBV6-5|TRBJ1-3|.
TGTGCCAGCAGTTACTCGAAAAGGGGAGGAAACACCATATATTTT
CASSYSKRGGNTIYF
>TRBD1|12|TRBV5-1|TRBJ2-7|many
TGCGCCAGCGGGACAGGGGTGGACGAGCAGTACTTC
CASGTGVDEQYF
>.|11|TRBV28|TRBJ1-2|many
TGTGCCAGCAGAATTCGGTATGGCTACACCTTC
CASRIRYGYTF
>.|14|TRBV7-3|TRBJ2-1|many
TGTGCCAGCAGCCCAAGCAATGGTTACAATGAGCAGTTCTTC
CASSPSNGYNEQFF
>.|16|TRBV28|TRBJ2-6|.
TGTGCCAGCAGTCCGGAAGGGGGGAACGGGGCCAACGTCCTGACTTTC
CASSPEGGNGANVLTF
>.|12|TRBV6-1|TRBJ1-6|few
TGTGCCAGCAGTGAGGGGGAGGCGCCCCTCCACTTT
CASSEGEAPLHF
>TRBD2|14|TRBV20-1|TRBJ2-7|.
TGCAGTGCTAAACGGGGGGGGTACTCCTACGAGCAGTACTTC
CSAKRGGYSYEQYF
>.|15|TRBV5-1|TRBJ2-3|many
TGCGCCAGCAGCTCGTCTTTGCGGAGCACAGATACGCAGTATTTT
CASSSSLRSTDTQYF
>TRBD1|16|TRBV7-3|TRBJ1-4|.
TGTGCCAACACTCCGGGACAGGGCGTCGCCCATGAAAAACTGTTTTTT
CANTPGQGVAHEKLFF
>.|15|TRBV6-1|TRBJ1-3|.
TGTGCCAGCAAAGATTATAGGACAGTCGGAAACACCATATATTTT
CASKDYRTVGNTIYF
>.|17|TRBV6-2/TRBV6-3|TRBJ2-2|many
TGTGCCAGCACAGCCCTGCCAGGGCGAACGAACACCGGGGAGCTGTTTTTT
CASTALPGRTNTGELFF
>.|15|TRBV7-9|TRBJ1-6|.
TGTGCCAGCAGCTTAGTTCAGGGGAATAATTCACCCCTCCACTTT
CASSLVQGNNSPLHF
>.|14|TRBV18|TRBJ2-1|many
TGTGCCAGCTCACAACTACAGGGTCGGGGTGAGCAGTTCTTC
CASSQLQGRGEQFF
>TRBD2|18|TRBV5-1|TRBJ2-2|many
TGCGCCAGCAGCTTGGAGCTAGCGGGGGAGAGGGACACCGGGGAGCTGTTTTTT
CASSLELAGERDTGELFF
>TRBD1|14|TRBV9|TRBJ2-2|few
TGTGCCAGCCGAGGACAGGGTGGCACCGGGGAGCTGTTTTTT
CASRGQGGTGELFF
>.|12|TRBV6-1|TRBJ1-1|many
TGTGCCAGCACAACAGGGTGGGCTGAAGCTTTCTTT
CASTTGWAEAFF
>TRBD2|17|TRBV6-1|TRBJ2-2|many
TGTGCCAGCACCTCGACTAGCGGGAGACTAAACACCGGGGAGCTGTTTTTT
CASTSTSGRLNTGELFF
>TRBD2|16|TRBV28|TRBJ2-1|.
TGTGCCAGCAGTACGAGGACTAGCGGGGGCTACAATGAGCAGTTCTTC
CASSTRTSGGYNEQFF
>TRBD2|17|TRBV3-1|TRBJ2-3|.
TGTGCCAGCAGCCTAGGGACTAGCGGGGAAAACACAGATACGCAGTATTTT
CASSLGTSGENTDTQYF
>.|16|TRBV11-2|TRBJ2-3|many
TGTGCCAGCAGCAATATTGTCGCCCTGGGGGCAGATACGCAGTATTTT
CASSNIVALGADTQYF
>TRBD1|15|TRBV18|TRBJ2-1|many
TGTGCCAGCTCACCACAGACAGGGCCAGACAATGAGCAGTTCTTC
CASSPQTGPDNEQFF
>TRBD1|14|TRBV30|TRBJ2-7|few
TGTGCCTGGAGCAGGGGACAGGGGGTCGACGAGCAGTACTTC
CAWSRGQGVDEQYF
>.|13|TRBV6-1|TRBJ1-2|many
TGTGCCAGCAGACCCTATATTAACTATGGCTACACCTTC
CASRPYINYGYTF
>.|13|TRBV2|TRBJ2-5|many
TGTGCCAGCACGAGCGTTCCCAAAGAGACCCAGTACTTC
CASTSVPKETQYF
>.|14|TRBV19|TRBJ1-1|many
TGTGCCAGTAGTTTTACGTCAGGAGACACTGAAGCTTTCTTT
CASSFTSGDTEAFF
>TRBD1|15|TRBV28|TRBJ1-1|.
TGTGCCAGCAGTAAACCACAGGGGGCTGTCACTGAAGCTTTCTTT
CASSKPQGAVTEAFF
>.|14|TRBV28|TRBJ1-6|many
TGTGCCAGCCGGAAGGGCAAACTCAATTCACCCCTCCACTTT
CASRKGKLNSPLHF
>.|12|TRBV20-1|TRBJ2-3|many
TGCAGTGCACAGGGCTCGGAAGATACGCAGTATTTT
CSAQGSEDTQYF
>.|16|TRBV6-1|TRBJ2-7|.
TGTGCCAGCAGTGAAGCGCACGGTTTTCGCGTCTACGAGCAGTACTTC
CASSEAHGFRVYEQYF
>TRBD2|15|TRBV3-1|TRBJ2-1|many
TGTGCCAGCAGCTGGCCTAGCGGGAGTGGTAATGAGCAGTTCTTC
CASSWPSGSGNEQFF
>TRBD2|14|TRBV20-1|TRBJ2-3|many
TGCAGTGCGGGACTAGCGGGGGCCCCGGGTACGCAGTATTTT
CSAGLAGAPGTQYF
>.|12|TRBV4-1|TRBJ2-1|many
TGCGCCAGCAGCCAATTGTTCAGGGAGCAGTTCTTC
CASSQLFREQFF
>TRBD1|14|TRBV12-3/TRBV12-4|TRBJ1-5|many
TGTGCCAGCAGTAACCGGGACAGGGGTCAGCCCCAGCATTTT
CASSNRDRGQPQHF
>.|15|TRBV20-1|TRBJ1-4|many
TGCAGTGCTAGGCCCCCAGGGGCTTTTAATGAAAAACTGTTTTTT
CSARPPGAFNEKLFF
>.|16|TRBV27|TRBJ2-1|many
TGTGCCAGCAGGGCGGAGGTGGGAAGCTCCTACAATGAGCAGTTCTTC
CASRAEVGSSYNEQFF
>.|16|TRBV3-1|TRBJ2-7|many
TGTGCCAGCAGCCAAGCCCCTGACGGATCCACCTACGAGCAGTACTTC
CASSQAPDGSTYEQYF
>.|14|TRBV19|TRBJ2-3|few
TGTGCCAGTAGTATTCGGGGTAGCACAGATACGCAGTATTTT
CASSIRGSTDTQYF
>.|15|TRBV28|TRBJ2-7|many
TGTGCCAGCAGTTTATCGGAGGGGGCGGCCTACGAGCAGTACTTC
CASSLSEGAAYEQYF
>.|13|TRBV19|TRBJ2-1|few
TGTGCCAGTAGTAGGCAGGGAGTAGGAGAGCAGTTCTTC
CASSRQGVGEQFF
>.|14|TRBV20-1|TRBJ2-2|.
TGCAGTGCTGGAGAGGGTATGGTGGCCGGGGAGCTGTTTTTT
CSAGEGMVAGELFF